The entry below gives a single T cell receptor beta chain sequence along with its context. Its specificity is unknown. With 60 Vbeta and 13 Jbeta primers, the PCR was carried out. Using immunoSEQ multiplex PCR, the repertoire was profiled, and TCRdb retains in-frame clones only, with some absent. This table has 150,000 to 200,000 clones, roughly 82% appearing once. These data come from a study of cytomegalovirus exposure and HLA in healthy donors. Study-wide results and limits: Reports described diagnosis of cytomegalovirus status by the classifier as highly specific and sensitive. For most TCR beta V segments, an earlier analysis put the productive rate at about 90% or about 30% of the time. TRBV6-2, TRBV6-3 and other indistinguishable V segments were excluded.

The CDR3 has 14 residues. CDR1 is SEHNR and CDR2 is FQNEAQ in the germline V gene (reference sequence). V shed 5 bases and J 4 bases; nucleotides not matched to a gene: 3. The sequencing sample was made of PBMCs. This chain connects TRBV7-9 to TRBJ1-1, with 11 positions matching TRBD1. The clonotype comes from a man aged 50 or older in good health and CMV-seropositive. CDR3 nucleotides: TGTGCCAGCAGCGGGGACAGGGGGTTCACTGAAGCTTTCTTT. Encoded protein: CASSGDRGFTEAFF. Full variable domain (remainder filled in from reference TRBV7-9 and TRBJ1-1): DTGVSQNPRHKITKRGQNVTFRCDPISEHNRLYWYRQTLGQGPEFLTYFQNEAQLEKSRLLSDRFSAERPKGSFSTLEIQRTEQGDSAMYLCASSGDRGFTEAFFGQGTRLTVV.